The present entry profiles one T cell receptor beta chain with its context. The data were obtained in a study of blood T cell repertoires in COVID-19. Study information: Spain, Italy and the United States supplied samples that represented acute and convalescent COVID-19.

V was pared by 3 bases and J by 3 bases, with 8 bases between. The V gene's germline CDR1 is SEHNR and CDR2 FQNEAQ (reference sequence). CDR3 length: 14 residues. As handled by the study authors: Reference gene primer amplification gave estimated nucleated cell counts. The protocol was immunoSEQ multiplex PCR, while the TCRdb copy is restricted to in-frame clones and leaves out a portion. That table is the source of V, J and clone size, and D and trimming were worked out from the DNA. The table shows around 60,000 clones, with 80% to 85% occurring only once. The receptor comes from a woman older than 75 with active or convalescent COVID-19. This chain links TRBV7-9 with TRBJ2-2; no reliable D call. Sequencing used peripheral blood. The CDR3 sequence: CASSLSADTGELFF. In DNA, the CDR3 is TGTGCCAGCAGCTTGAGCGCGGACACCGGGGAGCTGTTTTTT. The full variable domain, in which reference TRBV7-9 and TRBJ2-2 provide the parts outside the CDR3, is DTGVSQNPRHKITKRGQNVTFRCDPISEHNRLYWYRQTLGQGPEFLTYFQNEAQLEKSRLLSDRFSAERPKGSFSTLEIQRTEQGDSAMYLCASSLSADTGELFFGEGSRLTVL.